The clone carrying this T cell receptor (beta chain) was picked up a small number of times. What it binds is not known. A second roughly 7 to 11 cycle PCR used barcoded and J-beta primers. MiXCR, applied by TCRdb to the 5' RACE reads, yields one record per CDR3 protein. Of about 670,000 distinct CDR3 sequences in the sample, 45% to 60% were seen once. The source of the sample is a study of blood T cells in healthy people across ages. Whole-study results and caveats: Among long-lived donors, naive CD4+ cells were more numerous and diversity higher than in aged donors.

J gave up 2 bases and V 7 bases, and 4 bases lay outside the gene matches. The CDR3 has 13 residues. From germline, CDR1 is MNHEY and CDR2 SVGEGT. Donors gave around 9.8 milliliters of peripheral blood apiece. The sequenced material came from blood. V is TRBV6-2 or TRBV6-3 and J is TRBJ2-7, with 8 bases fitting TRBD2. This sequence originates from a woman older than 75 in good health. The CDR3 DNA sequence: TGTGCCAGCACCACGGGACTAGCCTACGAGCAGTACTTC. Translation gives CASTTGLAYEQYF.